This TCR beta chain was sequenced during a study of response to subunit inactivated influenza vaccine. Study observations and caveats: A suggestion made by the authors is that each seasonal influenza vaccination recruits few new T cells.

Concerning this clonotype: Its specificity is unknown.

This CDR3 is 13 amino acids long. CDR1 is SGHTA and CDR2 is FQGNSA in the germline V gene. V gave up 5 bases and J gave up 2 bases, with 9 bases separating them. TCRdb redid the calling of the RT-PCR reads with MiXCR, one entry per CDR3 protein. This table holds 530,000 or so distinct CDR3 sequences, around 15% found once. This receptor was taken from a man aged 45-65 years who received an inactivated influenza vaccine. The sequencing here drew on PBMCs from blood, taken about 11 days after vaccination. V and J are TRBV7-2 and TRBJ2-5; D unclear. Written as DNA, the CDR3 is TGTGCCAGCAGCCCCGATCATCAAGAGACCCAGTACTTC. Translation gives CASSPDHQETQYF.